This is a list of T cell receptor beta chains from one sample in a study of T cells after yellow fever vaccination. TCRdb called the 5' RACE reads again in MiXCR, with one record for every CDR3 protein. The sample has around 300,000 distinct CDR3 sequences, 3.5% to 5% seen once. The specimen comprised PBMCs, sampled 15 days after the yellow fever booster vaccination. These receptors originate from a man aged 18 to 35 who received the YFV17D yellow fever vaccine. The CDR3 runs from the conserved cysteine through the conserved F or W. D genes are given only for firm matches.

D gene	V gene	J gene	CDR3 protein
.	TRBV5-1	TRBJ2-7	CASSLSAAYEQYF
.	TRBV20-1	TRBJ2-7	CSARASVSWDEQYF
.	TRBV4-1	TRBJ2-1	CASSQPVVTESLYNEQFF
.	TRBV12-3/TRBV12-4	TRBJ2-1	CASSFPRESYNEQFF
.	TRBV5-1	TRBJ1-4	CASSLRGVTNEKLFF
.	TRBV18	TRBJ1-5	CASSQGTRSQPQHF
.	TRBV3-1	TRBJ2-1	CASSQRNTYNEQFF
.	TRBV5-1	TRBJ1-4	CASSHPDEKLFF
TRBD1	TRBV7-9	TRBJ2-1	CASSHTGDEQFF
.	TRBV7-2	TRBJ2-1	CAGGMRGLYNEQFF
.	TRBV7-2	TRBJ2-1	CASSLGQHGGNEQFF
TRBD1	TRBV5-5	TRBJ1-5	CASSIRTGEGQPQHF
.	TRBV20-1	TRBJ1-4	CSALGTHIEKLFF
TRBD1	TRBV7-9	TRBJ1-2	CASSPVQGTMGYTF
.	TRBV18	TRBJ2-7	CASSPRRGDSYEQYF
.	TRBV5-1	TRBJ2-7	CASSSPDGTSYEQYF
TRBD2	TRBV11-1	TRBJ2-1	CASSLLRGGAPHEQFF
.	TRBV20-1	TRBJ2-1	CSAKKSGVAEQFF